What follows describes a single TCR beta chain. No antigen is known for it. These data are taken from a study of blood T cells in healthy people across ages. General study results and limits: Older individuals had lower TCR beta diversity per million T cells (the decline was roughly linear).

A second roughly 7 to 11 cycle PCR used barcoded and J-beta primers. TCRdb fed the 5' RACE reads into MiXCR, producing one record per CDR3 protein. The data show roughly 800,000 distinct CDR3 sequences, with 40% to 65% seen just once and around 40% held by the top ten. CDR3 size: 18 residues. Germline trimming cut 2 bases from V and 9 bases from J; bases unmatched to any gene: 14. Germline V CDR1 and CDR2: SGHRS, YFSETQ. The chain combines TRBV5-1 with TRBJ2-1, with TRBD2 identical over 13 bases. This receptor was taken from an elderly man in good health. The sample consisted of blood. CDR3 amino acids: CASSFESPGLAGAIEQFF. The CDR3 nucleotides are TGCGCCAGCAGCTTTGAATCACCCGGACTAGCGGGAGCGATTGAGCAGTTCTTC.